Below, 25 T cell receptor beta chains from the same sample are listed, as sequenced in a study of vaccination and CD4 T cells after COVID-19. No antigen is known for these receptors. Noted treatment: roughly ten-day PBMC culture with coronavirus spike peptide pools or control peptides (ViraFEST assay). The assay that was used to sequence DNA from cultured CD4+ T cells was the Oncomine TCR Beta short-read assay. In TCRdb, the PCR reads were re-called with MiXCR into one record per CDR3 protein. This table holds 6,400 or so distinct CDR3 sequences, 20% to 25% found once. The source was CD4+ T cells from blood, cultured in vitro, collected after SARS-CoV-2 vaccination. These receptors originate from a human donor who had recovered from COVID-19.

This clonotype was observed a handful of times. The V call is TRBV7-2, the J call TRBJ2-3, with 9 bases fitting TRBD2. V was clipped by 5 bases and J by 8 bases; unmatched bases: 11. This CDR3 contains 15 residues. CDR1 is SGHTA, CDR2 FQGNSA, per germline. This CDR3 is CASSQRGGREGTQYF. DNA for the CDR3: TGTGCCAGCAGCCAACGGGGAGGGCGGGAGGGTACGCAGTATTTT. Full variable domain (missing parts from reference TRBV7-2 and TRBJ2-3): GAGVSQSPSNKVTEKGKDVELRCDPISGHTALYWYRQSLGQGLEFLIYFQGNSAPDKSGLPSDRFSAERTGGSVSTLTIQRTQQEDSAVYLCASSQRGGREGTQYFGPGTRLTVL.

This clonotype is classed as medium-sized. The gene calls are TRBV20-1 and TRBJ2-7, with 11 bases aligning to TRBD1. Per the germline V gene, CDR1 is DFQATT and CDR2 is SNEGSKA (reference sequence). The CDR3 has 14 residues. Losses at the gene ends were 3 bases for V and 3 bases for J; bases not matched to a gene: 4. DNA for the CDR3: TGCAGTGCTAGTGGCGGGACAGGGGGCTACGAGCAGTACTTC. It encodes CSASGGTGGYEQYF.

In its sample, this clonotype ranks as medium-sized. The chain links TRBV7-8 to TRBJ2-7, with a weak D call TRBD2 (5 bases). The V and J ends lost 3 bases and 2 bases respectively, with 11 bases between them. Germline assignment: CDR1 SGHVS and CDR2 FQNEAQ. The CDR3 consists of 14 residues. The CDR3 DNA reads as TGTGCCAGCAGCTTTCTGGAGGCCCCCTACGAGCAGTACTTC. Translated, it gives CASSFLEAPYEQYF.

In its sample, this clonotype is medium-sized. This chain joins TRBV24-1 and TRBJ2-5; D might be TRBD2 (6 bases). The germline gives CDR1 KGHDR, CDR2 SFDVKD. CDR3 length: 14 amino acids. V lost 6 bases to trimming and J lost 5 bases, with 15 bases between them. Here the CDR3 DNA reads TGTGCCACCAGTAAGACTAGTCCTTGGGAGACCCAGTACTTC. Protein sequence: CATSKTSPWETQYF.

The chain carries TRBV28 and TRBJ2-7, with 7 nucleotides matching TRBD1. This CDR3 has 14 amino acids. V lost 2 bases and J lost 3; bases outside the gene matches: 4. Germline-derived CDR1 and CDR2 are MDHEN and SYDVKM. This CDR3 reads CASSLPGQLYEQYF. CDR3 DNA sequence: TGTGCCAGCAGTTTACCGGGACAGCTCTACGAGCAGTACTTC.

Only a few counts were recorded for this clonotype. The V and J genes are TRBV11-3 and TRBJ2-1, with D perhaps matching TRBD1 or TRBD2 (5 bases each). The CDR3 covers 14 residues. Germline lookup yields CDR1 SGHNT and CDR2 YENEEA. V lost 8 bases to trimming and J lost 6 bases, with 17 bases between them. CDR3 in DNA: TGTGCCAGCGCCCCCCACCGGGGCACCAATGAGCAGTTCTTC. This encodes CASAPHRGTNEQFF.

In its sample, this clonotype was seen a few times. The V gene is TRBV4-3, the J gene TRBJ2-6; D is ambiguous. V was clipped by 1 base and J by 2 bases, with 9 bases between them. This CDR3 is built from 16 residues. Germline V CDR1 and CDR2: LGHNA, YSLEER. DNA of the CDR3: TGCGCCAGCAGCCAAGTCGGATCTACTGGGGCCAACGTCCTGACTTTC. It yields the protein CASSQVGSTGANVLTF.

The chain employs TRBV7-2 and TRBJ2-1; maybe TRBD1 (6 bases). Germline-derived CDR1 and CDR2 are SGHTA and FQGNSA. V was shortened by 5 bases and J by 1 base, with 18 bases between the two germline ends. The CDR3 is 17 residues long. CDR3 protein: CASSVEGTNPSYNEQFF. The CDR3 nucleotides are TGTGCCAGCAGCGTAGAAGGGACAAATCCTTCCTACAATGAGCAGTTCTTC.

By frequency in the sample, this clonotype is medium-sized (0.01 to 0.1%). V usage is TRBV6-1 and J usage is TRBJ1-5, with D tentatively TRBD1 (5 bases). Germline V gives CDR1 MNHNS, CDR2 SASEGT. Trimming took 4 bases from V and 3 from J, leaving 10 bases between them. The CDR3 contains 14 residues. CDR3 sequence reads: CASSATGTNQPQHF. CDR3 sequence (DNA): TGTGCCAGCAGTGCTACAGGTACCAATCAGCCCCAGCATTTT.

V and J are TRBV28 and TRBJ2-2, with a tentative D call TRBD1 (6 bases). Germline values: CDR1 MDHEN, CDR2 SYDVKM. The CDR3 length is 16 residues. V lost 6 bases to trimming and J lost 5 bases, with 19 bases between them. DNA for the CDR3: TGTGCCAGCAGCCCCACAGGGCTTCAATATACCGGGGAGCTGTTTTTT. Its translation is CASSPTGLQYTGELFF.

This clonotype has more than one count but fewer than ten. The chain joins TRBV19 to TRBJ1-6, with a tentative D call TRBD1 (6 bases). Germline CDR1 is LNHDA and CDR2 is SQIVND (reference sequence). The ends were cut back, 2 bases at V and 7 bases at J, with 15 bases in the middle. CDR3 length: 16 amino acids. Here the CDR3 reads CASSILSDGGNSPLHF. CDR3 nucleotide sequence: TGTGCCAGTAGTATATTGTCGGACGGGGGCAATTCACCCCTCCACTTT.

The CDR3 loop is CASSLAGGRAADTQYF. The CDR3 DNA is TGTGCCAGCAGTTTGGCGGGCGGGAGGGCCGCAGATACGCAGTATTTT. V and J are TRBV27 and TRBJ2-3; 9 nucleotides align to TRBD2. The CDR3 totals 16 residues. Trimming cost V 3 bases and J 4 bases; bases outside gene matches: 8. Looked up from germline, CDR1 is MNHEY and CDR2 is SMNVEV (reference sequence).

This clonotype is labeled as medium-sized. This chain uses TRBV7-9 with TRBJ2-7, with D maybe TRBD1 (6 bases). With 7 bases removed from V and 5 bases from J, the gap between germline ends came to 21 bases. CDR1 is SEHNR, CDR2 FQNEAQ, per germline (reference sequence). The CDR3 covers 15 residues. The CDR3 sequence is CASTQPRGGRDEQYF. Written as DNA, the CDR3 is TGTGCCAGCACCCAACCCAGGGGCGGACGTGACGAGCAGTACTTC. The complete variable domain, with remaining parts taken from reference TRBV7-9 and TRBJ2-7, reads DTGVSQNPRHKITKRGQNVTFRCDPISEHNRLYWYRQTLGQGPEFLTYFQNEAQLEKSRLLSDRFSAERPKGSFSTLEIQRTEQGDSAMYLCASTQPRGGRDEQYFGPGTRLTVT.

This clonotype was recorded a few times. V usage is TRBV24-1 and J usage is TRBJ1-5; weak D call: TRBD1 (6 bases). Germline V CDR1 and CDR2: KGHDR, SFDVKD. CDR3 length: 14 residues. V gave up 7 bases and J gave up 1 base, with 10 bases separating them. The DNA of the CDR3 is TGTGCCACCAGCCCGGGACAAAGCAATCAGCCCCAGCATTTT. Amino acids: CATSPGQSNQPQHF.

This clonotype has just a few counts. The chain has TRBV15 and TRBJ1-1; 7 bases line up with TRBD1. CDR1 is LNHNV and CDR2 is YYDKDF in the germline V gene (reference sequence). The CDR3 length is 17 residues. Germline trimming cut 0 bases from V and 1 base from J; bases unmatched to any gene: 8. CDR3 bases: TGTGCCACCAGCAGAGACCTAGGACAGGTAGGGAACACTGAAGCTTTCTTT. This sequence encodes CATSRDLGQVGNTEAFF.

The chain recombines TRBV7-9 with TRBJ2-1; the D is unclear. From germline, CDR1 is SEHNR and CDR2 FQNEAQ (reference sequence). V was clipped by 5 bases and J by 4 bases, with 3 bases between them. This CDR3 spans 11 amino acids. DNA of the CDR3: TGTGCCAGCAGCACATACAATGAGCAGTTCTTC. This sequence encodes CASSTYNEQFF.

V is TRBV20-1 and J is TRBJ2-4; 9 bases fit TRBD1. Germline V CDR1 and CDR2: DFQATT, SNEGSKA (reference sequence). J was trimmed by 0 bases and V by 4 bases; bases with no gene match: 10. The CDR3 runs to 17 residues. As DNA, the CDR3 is TGCAGTGCTACCTCCCTGCGGGACAGGGAAGCCAAAAACATTCAGTACTTC. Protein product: CSATSLRDREAKNIQYF.

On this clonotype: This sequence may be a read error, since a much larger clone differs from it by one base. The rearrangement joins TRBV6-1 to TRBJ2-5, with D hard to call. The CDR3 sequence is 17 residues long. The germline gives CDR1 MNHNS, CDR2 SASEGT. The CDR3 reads CASNMLSLRTPQGTQYF. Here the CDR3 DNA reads TGTGCCAGCAATATGCTGAGCCTAAGAACCCCTCAAGGGACCCAGTACTTC.

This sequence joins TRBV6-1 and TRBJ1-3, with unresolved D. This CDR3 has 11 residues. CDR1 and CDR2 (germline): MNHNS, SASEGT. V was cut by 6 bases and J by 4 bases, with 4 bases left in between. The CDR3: CASRDGNTIYF. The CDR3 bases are TGTGCCAGCAGGGACGGAAACACCATATATTTT.

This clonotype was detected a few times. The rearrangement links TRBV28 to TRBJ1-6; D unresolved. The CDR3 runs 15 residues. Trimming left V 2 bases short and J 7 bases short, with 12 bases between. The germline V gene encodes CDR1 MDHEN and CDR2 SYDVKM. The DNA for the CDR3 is TGTGCCAGCAGTTTAGAGCCCCGCCGAAATTCACCCCTCCACTTT. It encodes CASSLEPRRNSPLHF.

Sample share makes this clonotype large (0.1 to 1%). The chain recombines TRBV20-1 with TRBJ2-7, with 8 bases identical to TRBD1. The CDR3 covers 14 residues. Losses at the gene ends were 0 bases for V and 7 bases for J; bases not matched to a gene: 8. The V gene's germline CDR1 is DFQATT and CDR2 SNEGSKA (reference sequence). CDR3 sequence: CSARDVRGLEEQYF. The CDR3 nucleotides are TGCAGTGCTAGAGATGTCAGGGGGCTGGAAGAGCAGTACTTC.

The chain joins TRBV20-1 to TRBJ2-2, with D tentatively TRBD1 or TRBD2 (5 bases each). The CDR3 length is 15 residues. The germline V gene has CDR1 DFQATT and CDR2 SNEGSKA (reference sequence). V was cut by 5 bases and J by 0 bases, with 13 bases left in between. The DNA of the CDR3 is TGCAGTGCTGCAGGGACCCCGACGAACACCGGGGAGCTGTTTTTT. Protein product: CSAAGTPTNTGELFF.

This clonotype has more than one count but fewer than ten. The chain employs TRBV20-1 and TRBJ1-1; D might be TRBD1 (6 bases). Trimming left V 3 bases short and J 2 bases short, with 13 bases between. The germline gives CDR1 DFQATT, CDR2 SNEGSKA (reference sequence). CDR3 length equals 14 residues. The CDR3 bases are TGCAGTGCTAGGAGGGGACAAGTCAACACTGAAGCTTTCTTT. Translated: CSARRGQVNTEAFF.

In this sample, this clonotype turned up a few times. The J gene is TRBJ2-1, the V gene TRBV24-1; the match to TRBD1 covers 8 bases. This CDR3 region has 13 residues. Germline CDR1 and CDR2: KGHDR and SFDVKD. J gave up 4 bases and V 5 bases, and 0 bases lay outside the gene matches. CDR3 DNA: TGTGCCACCAGTGGGACAGGGTACAATGAGCAGTTCTTC. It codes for CATSGTGYNEQFF.

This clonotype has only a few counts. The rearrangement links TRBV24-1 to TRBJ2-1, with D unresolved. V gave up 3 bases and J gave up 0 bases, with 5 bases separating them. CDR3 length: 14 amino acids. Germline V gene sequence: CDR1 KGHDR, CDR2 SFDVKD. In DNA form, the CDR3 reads TGTGCCACCAGTGATGGATACTCCTACAATGAGCAGTTCTTC. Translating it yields CATSDGYSYNEQFF.